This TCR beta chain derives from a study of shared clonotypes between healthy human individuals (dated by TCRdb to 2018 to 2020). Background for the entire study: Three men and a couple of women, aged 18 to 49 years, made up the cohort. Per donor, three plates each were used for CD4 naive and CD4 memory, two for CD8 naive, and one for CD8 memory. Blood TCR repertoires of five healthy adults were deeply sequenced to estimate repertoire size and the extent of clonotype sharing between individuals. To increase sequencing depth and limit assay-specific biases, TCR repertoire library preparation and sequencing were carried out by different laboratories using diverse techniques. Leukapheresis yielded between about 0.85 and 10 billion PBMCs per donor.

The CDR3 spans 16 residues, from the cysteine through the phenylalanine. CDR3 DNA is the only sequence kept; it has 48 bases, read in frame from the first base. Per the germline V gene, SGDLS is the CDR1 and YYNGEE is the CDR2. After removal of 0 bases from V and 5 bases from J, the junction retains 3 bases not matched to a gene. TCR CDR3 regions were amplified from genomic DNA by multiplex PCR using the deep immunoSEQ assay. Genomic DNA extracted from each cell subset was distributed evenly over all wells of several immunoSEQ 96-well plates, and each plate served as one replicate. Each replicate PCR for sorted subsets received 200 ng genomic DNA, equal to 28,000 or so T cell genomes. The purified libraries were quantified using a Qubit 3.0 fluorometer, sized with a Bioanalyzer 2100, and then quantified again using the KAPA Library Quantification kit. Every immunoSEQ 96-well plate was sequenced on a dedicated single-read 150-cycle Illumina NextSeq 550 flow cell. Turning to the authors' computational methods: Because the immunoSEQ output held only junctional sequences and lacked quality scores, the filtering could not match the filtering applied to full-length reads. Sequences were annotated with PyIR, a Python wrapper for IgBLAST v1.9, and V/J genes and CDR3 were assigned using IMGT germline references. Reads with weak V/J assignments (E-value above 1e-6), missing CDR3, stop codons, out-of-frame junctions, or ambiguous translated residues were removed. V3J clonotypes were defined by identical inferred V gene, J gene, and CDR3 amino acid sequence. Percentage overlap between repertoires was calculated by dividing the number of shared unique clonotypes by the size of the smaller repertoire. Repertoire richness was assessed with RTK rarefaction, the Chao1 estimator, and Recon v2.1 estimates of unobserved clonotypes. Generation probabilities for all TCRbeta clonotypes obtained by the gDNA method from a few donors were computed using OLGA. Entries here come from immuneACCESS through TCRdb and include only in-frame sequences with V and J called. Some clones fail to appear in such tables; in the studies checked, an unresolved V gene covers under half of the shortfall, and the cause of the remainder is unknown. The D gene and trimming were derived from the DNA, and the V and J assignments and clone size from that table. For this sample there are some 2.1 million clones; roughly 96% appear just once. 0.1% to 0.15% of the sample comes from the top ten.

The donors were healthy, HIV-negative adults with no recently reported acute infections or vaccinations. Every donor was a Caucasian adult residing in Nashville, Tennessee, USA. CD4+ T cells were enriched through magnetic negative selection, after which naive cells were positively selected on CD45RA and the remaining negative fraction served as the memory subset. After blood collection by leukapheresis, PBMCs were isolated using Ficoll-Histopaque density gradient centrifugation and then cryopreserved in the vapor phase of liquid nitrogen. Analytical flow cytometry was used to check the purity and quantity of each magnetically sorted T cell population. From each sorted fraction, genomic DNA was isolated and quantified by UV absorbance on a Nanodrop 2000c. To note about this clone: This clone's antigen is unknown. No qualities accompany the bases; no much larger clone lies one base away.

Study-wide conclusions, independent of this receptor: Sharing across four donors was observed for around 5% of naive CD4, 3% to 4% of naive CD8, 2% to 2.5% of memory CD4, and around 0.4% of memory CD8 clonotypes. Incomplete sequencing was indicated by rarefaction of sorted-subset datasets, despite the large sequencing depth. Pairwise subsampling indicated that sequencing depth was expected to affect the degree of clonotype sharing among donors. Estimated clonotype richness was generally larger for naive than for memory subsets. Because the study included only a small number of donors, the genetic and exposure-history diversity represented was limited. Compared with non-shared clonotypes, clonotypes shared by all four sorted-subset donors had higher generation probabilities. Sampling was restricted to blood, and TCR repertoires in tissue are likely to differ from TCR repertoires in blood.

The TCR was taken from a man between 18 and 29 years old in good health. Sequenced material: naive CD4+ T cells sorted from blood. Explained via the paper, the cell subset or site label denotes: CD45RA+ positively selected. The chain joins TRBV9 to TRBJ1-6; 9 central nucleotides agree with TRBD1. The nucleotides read TGTGCCAGCAGCGTAGGCGGGACAGGGAATAATTCACCCCTCCACTTT. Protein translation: CASSVGGTGNNSPLHF.